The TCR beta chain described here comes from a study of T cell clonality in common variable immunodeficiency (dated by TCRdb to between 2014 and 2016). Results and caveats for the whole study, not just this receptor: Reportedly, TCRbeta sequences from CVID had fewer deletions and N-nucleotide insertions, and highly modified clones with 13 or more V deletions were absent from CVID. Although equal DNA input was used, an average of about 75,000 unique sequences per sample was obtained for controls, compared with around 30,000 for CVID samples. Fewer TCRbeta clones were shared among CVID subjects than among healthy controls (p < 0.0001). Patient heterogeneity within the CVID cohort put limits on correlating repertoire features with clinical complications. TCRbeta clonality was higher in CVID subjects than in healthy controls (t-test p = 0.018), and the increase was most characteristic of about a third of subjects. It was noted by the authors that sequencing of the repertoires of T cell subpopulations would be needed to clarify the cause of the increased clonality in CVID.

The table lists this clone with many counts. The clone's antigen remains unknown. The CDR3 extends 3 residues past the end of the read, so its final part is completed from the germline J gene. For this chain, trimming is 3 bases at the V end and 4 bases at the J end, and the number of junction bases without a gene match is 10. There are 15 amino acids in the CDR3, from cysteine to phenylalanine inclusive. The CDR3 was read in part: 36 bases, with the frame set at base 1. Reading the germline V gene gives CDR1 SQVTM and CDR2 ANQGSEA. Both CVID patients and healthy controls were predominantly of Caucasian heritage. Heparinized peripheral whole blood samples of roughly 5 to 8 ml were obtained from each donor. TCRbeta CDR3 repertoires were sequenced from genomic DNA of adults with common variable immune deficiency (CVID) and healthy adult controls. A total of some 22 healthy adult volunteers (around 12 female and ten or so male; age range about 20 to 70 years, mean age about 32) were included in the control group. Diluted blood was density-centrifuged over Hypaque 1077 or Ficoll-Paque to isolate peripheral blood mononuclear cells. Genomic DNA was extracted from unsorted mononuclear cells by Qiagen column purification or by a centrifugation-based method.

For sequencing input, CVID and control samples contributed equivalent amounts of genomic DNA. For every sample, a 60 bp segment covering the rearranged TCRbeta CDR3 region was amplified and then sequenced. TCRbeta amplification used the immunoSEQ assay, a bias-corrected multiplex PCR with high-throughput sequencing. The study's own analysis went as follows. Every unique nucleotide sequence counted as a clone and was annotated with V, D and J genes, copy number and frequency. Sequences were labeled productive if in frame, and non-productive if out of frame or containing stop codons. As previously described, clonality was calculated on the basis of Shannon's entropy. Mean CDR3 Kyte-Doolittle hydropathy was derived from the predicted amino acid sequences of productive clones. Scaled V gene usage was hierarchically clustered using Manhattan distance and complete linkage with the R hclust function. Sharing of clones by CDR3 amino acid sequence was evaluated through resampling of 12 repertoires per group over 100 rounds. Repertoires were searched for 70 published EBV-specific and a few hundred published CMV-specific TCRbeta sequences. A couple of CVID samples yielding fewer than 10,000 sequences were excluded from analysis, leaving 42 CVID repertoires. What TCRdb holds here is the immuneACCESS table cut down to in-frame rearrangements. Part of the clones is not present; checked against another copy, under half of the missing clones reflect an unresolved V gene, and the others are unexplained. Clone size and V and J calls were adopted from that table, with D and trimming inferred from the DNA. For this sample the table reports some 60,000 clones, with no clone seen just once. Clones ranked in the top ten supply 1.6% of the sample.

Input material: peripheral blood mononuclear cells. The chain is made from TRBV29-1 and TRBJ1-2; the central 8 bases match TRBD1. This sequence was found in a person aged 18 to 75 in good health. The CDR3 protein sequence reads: CSVDSPGGIGYGYTF. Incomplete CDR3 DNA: TGCAGCGTTGATAGCCCAGGGGGCATCGGCTATGGC.